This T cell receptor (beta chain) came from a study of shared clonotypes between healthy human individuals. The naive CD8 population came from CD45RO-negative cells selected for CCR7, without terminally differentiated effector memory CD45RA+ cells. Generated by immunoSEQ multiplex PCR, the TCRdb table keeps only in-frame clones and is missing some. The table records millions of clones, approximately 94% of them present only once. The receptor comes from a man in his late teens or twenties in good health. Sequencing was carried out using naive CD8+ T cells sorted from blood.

In nucleotides, the CDR3 is TGTGCCAGCAGCGTAGAGGGACTCCGTTACAATGAGCAGTTCTTC. Its protein is CASSVEGLRYNEQFF. The chain uses TRBV9 and TRBJ2-1, with D perhaps TRBD2 (6 bases). There are 15 residues in the CDR3. From germline, CDR1 is SGDLS and CDR2 YYNGEE. V dropped 0 bases and J dropped 4 bases, with 11 bases sitting between them.